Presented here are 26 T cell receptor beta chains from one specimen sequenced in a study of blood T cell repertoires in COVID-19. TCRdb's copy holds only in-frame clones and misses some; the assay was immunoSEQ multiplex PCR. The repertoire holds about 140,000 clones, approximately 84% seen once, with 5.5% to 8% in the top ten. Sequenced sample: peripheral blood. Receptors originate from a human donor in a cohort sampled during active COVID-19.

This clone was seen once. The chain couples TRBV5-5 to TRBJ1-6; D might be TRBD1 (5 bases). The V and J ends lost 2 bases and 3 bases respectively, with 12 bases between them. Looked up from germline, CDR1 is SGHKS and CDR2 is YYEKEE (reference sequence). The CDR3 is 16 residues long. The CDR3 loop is CASSFSRELYNSPLHF. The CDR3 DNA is TGTGCCAGCAGCTTCTCCAGGGAACTCTATAATTCACCCCTCCACTTT.

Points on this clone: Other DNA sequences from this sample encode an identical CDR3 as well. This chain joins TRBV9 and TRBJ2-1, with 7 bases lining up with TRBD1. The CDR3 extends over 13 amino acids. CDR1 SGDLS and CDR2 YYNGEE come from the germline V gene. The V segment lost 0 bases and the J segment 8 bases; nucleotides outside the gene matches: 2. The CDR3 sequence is CASSVGDSDEQFF. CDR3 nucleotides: TGTGCCAGCAGCGTAGGGGACAGCGATGAGCAGTTCTTC.

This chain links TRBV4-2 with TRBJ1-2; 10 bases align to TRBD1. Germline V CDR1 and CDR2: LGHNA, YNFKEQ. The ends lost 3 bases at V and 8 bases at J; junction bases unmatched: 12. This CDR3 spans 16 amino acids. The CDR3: CASSHPTGTGVGGYTF. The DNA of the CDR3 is TGTGCCAGCAGCCACCCGACCGGGACAGGGGTGGGAGGCTACACCTTC.

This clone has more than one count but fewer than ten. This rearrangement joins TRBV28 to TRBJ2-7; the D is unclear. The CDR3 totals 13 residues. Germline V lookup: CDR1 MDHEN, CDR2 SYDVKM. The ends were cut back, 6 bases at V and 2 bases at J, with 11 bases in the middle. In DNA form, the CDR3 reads TGTGCCAGCAGCGCCGGGTTTCCCTACGAGCAGTACTTC. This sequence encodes CASSAGFPYEQYF.

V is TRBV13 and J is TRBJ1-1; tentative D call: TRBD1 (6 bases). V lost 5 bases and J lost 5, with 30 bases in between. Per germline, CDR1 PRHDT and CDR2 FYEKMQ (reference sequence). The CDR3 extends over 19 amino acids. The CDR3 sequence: CASSRTDRTRGRRATEAFF. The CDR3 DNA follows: TGTGCCAGCAGCCGAACCGACAGGACACGAGGGCGAAGAGCAACTGAAGCTTTCTTT.

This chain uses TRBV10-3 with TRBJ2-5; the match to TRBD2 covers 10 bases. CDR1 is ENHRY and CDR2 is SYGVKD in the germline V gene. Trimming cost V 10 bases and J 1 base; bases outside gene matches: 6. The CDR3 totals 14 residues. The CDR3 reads CATAAGGPQETQYF. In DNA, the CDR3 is TGTGCCACTGCAGCGGGGGGGCCCCAAGAGACCCAGTACTTC.

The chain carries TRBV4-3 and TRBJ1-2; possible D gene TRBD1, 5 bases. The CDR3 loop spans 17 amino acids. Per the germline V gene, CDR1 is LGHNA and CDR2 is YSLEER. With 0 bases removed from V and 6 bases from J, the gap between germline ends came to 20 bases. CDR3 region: CASSQDRAGVWGDGYTF. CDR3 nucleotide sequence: TGCGCCAGCAGCCAAGATCGCGCGGGGGTATGGGGCGATGGCTACACCTTC.

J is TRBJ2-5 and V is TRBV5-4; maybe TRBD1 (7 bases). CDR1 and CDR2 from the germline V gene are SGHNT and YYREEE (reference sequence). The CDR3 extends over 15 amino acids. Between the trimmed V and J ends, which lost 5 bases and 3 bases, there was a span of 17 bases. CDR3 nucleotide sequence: TGTGCCAGCAGGGAGGGACAGAGCTTCGAAGAGACCCAGTACTTC. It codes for CASREGQSFEETQYF.

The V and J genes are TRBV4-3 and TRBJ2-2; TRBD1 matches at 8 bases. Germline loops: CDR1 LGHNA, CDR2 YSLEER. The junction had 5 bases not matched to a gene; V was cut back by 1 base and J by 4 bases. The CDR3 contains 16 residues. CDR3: CASSQVSGGRTGELFF. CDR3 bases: TGCGCCAGCAGCCAAGTATCAGGGGGCCGCACCGGGGAGCTGTTTTTT.

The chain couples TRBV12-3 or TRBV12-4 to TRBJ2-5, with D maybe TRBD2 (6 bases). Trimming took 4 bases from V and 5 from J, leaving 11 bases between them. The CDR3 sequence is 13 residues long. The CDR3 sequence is CASSSGTGETQYF. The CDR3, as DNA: TGTGCCAGCAGTTCCGGGACTGGGGAGACCCAGTACTTC.

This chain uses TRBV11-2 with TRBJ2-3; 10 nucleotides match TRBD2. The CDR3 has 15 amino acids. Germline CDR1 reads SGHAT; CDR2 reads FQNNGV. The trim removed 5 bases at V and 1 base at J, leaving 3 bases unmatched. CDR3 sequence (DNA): TGTGCCAGCAGCCCAGGACTAGCGGGCACAGATACGCAGTATTTT. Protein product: CASSPGLAGTDTQYF.

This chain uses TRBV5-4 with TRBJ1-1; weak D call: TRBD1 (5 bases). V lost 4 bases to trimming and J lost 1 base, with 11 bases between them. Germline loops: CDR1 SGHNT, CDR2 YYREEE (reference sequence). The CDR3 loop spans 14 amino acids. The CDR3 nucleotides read TGTGCCAGCAGCGGGGGGGGGAGGAACACTGAAGCTTTCTTT. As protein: CASSGGGRNTEAFF.

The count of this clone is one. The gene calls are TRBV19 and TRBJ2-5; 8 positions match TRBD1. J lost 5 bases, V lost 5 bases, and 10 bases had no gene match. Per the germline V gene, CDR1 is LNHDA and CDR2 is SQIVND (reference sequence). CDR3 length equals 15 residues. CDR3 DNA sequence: TGTGCCAGTAGTTCTCCAGGACAGGGCCAGGAGACCCAGTACTTC. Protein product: CASSSPGQGQETQYF. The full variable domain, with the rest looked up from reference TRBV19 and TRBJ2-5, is DGGITQSPKYLFRKEGQNVTLSCEQNLNHDAMYWYRQDPGQGLRLIYYSQIVNDFQKGDIAEGYSVSREKKESFPLTVTSAQKNPTAFYLCASSSPGQGQETQYFGPGTRLLVL.

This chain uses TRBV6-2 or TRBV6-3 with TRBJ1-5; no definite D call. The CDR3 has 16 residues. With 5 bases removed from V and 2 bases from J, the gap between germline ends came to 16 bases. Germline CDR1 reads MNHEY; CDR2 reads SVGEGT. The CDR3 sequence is CASSPRERGGNQPQHF. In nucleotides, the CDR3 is TGTGCCAGCAGTCCAAGGGAACGGGGAGGCAATCAGCCCCAGCATTTT.

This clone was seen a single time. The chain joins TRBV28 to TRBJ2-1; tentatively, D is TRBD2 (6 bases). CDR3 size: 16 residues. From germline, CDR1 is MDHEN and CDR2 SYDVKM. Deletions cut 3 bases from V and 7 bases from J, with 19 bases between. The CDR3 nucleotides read TGTGCCAGCAGTTTGGCCGCGAACTCCCGGGGGAATGAGCAGTTCTTC. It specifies CASSLAANSRGNEQFF.

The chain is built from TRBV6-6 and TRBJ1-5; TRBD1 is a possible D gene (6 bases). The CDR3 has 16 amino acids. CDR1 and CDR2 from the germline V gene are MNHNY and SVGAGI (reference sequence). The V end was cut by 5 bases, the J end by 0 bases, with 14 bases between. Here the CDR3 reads CASSATGTFSNQPQHF. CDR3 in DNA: TGTGCCAGCAGTGCGACCGGGACATTTAGCAATCAGCCCCAGCATTTT.

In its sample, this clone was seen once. This chain's CDR3 is CASSELTSSGNTIYF. The CDR3 coding sequence is TGTGCCAGCAGTGAACTGACAAGCTCTGGAAACACCATATATTTT. The chain links TRBV6-1 to TRBJ1-3; D is ambiguous. V was cut by 2 bases and J by 0 bases, with 8 bases left in between. CDR1 and CDR2 from the germline V gene are MNHNS and SASEGT. The CDR3 length is 15 residues.

CDR3 region: CASTSQGGLAKNIQYF. CDR3 nucleotide sequence: TGTGCCAGCACCTCCCAGGGAGGACTAGCCAAAAACATTCAGTACTTC. The chain couples TRBV2 to TRBJ2-4, with D tentatively TRBD2 (6 bases). V shed 7 bases and J shed 0 bases, with 16 bases lying between them. This CDR3 contains 16 residues. CDR1 and CDR2 (germline): SNHLY, FYNNEI.

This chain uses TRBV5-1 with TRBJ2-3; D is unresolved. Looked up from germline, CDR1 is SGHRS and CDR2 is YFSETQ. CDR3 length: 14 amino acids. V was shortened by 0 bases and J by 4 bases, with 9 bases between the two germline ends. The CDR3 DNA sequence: TGCGCCAGCAGCTTGGAGGTGGGCGCAGATACGCAGTATTTT. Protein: CASSLEVGADTQYF. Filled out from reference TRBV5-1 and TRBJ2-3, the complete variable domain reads KAGVTQTPRYLIKTRGQQVTLSCSPISGHRSVSWYQQTPGQGLQFLFEYFSETQRNKGNFPGRFSGRQFSNSRSEMNVSTLELGDSALYLCASSLEVGADTQYFGPGTRLTVL.

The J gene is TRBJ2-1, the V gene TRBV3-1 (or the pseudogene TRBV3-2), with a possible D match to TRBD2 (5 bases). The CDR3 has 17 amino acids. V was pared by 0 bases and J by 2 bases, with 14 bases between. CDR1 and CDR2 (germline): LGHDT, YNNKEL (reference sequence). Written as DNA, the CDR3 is TGTGCCAGCAGCCAAGATCCCGCAGCGGCGACCTACAATGAGCAGTTCTTC. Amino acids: CASSQDPAAATYNEQFF.

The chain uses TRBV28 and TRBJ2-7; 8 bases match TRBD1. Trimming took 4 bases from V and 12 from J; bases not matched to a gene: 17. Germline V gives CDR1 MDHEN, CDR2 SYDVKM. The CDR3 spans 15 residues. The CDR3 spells CASSSQRQGALIWYF. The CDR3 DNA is TGTGCCAGCAGTTCCCAGAGGCAGGGGGCTTTAATATGGTACTTC.

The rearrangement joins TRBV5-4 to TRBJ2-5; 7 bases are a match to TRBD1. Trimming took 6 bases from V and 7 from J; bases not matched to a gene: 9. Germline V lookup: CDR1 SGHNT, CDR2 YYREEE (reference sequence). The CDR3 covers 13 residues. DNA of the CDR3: TGTGCCAGCACCTATAACGCAGGGGGGACCCAGTACTTC. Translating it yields CASTYNAGGTQYF.

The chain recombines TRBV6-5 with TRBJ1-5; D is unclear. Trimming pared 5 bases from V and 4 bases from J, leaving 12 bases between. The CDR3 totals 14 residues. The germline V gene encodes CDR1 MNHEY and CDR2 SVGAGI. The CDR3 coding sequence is TGTGCCAGCAGTAAGCAGGCCCCAAATCAGCCCCAGCATTTT. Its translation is CASSKQAPNQPQHF.

CDR3 nucleotides: TGTGCCAGCAGTTCCCGTTGGGAGGGGCCTGCTAACTATGGCTACACCTTC. Its translation is CASSSRWEGPANYGYTF. The chain combines TRBV28 with TRBJ1-2; possibly TRBD1 for D (5 bases). Germline CDR1 reads MDHEN; CDR2 reads SYDVKM. V lost 4 bases and J lost 0, with 18 bases in between. The CDR3 is made up of 17 amino acids.

DNA of the CDR3: TGTGCCAGCAGCCCGTCGTCAGTTTATTCACCCCTCCACTTT. Its protein product is CASSPSSVYSPLHF. The J gene is TRBJ1-6, the V gene TRBV7-2; no definite D call. The germline V gene has CDR1 SGHTA and CDR2 FQGNSA. Trimming removed 5 bases at V and 8 bases at J, with 13 bases between. CDR3 length: 14 residues.

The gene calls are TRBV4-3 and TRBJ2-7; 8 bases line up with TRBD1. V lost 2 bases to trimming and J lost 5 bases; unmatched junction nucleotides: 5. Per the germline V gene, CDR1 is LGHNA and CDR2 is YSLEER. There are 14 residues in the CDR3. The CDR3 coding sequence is TGCGCCAGCAGCCAATTCTTGACAGGGGACGAGCAGTACTTC. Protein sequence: CASSQFLTGDEQYF.